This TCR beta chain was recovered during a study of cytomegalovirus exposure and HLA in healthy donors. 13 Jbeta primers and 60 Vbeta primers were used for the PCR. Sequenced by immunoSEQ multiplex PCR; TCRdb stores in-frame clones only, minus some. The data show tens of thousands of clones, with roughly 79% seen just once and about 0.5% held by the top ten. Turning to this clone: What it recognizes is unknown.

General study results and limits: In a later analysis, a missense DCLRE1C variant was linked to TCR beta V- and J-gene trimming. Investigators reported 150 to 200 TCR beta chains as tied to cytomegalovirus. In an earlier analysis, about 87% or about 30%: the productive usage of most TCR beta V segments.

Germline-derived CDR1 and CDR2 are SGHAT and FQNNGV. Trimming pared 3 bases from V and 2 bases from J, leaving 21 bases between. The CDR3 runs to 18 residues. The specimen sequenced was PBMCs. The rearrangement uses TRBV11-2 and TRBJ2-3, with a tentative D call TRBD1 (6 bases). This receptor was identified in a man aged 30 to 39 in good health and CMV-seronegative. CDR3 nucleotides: TGTGCCAGCAGCTTTGCCCTCAACAGGGAAGGGTACACAGATACGCAGTATTTT. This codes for CASSFALNREGYTDTQYF.